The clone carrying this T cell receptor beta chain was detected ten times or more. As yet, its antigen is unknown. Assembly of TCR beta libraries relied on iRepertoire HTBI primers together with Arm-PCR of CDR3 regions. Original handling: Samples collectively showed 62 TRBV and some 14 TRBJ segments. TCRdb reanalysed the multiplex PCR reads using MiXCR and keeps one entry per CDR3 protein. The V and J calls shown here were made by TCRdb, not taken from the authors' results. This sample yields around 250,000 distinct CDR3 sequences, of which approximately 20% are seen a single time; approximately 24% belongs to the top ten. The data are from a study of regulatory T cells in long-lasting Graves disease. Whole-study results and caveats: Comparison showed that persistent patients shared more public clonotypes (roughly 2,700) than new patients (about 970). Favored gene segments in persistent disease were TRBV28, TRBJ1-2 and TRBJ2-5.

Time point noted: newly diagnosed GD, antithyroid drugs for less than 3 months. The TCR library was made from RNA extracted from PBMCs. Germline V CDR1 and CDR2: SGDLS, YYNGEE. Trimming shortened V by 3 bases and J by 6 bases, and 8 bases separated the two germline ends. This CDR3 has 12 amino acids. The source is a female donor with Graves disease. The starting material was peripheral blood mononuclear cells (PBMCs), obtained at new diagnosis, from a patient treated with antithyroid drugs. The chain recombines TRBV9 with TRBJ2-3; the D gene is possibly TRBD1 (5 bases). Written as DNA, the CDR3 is TGTGCCAGCAGCGACAGGAAGGATACGCAGTATTTT. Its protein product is CASSDRKDTQYF.